What follows is one T cell receptor beta chain and its context. This clone was seen only a few times. The clone's antigen remains unknown. Base qualities are not at hand, and no much larger clone is one base apart. The data stem from a study of cytomegalovirus exposure and HLA in healthy donors (dated by TCRdb to about 2017). With respect to the entire study: According to an earlier analysis of 450 to 650 of the donors, roughly 180 million T cells yielded 90 million to 130 million unique TCR beta sequences and about 300 Gb of sequence data. Among around 400 genotyped donors of the cohort, an average of roughly 240,000 unique TCR beta nucleotide sequences were sequenced per donor, around 20% of them non-productive. In a later genetic analysis, genome-wide SNP genotypes for 398 of the 666 donors were used, and that subset was treated as a discovery cohort. A separate validation cohort of over 95 different subjects was used in addition to the 666-subject first cohort. Roughly five DR-DQ haplotypes were treated as single units for association and clustering because of strong linkage in the cohort. Among the approximately 400 genotyped donors, 75% to 90% belonged to the genetic ancestry cluster associated with self-reported Caucasian donors. To predict cytomegalovirus infection status, the study combined high-throughput TCR immunosequencing, statistical association of individual TCRs with disease status, and machine learning. An earlier analysis of some 500 of the donors used high-throughput TCR beta sequencing to judge whether each TCR beta V gene segment behaved as functional or pseudogenic. Class I and class II HLA loci were covered by the typing at four-digit resolution. The study was designed to test whether signatures of past pathogen exposure could be identified by cataloging public T cell receptors. Every repertoire in the discovery cohort had been generated on one and the same sequencing platform. Donor age, sex, ethnicity and CMV serostatus were compiled together with the repertoire data. Rather than drawing on any new phenotypic data, the later analysis identified candidate immune exposures from TCR beta sequences and the way those sequences occurred across donors. Using immunosequencing, the study profiled T cell repertoires from about 610 subjects and related those repertoires to cytomegalovirus serostatus. In a later analysis, previously published TCR beta repertoires from fewer than 750 donors were re-analyzed and high-resolution HLA genotyping was added so that TCR occurrence patterns could be studied. The number of donors typed differed by locus, with about 629-640 for A, B, C, DRB1 and DQB1, approximately 500 for DQA1, 600 to 610 for DPA1, and some 440 for DPB1. An early release covering roughly 600 HLA-typed donors comprised about 300 gigabases of sequencing data and roughly 86 million unique TCR sequences.

Libraries were made using the immunoSEQ multiplex PCR assay. A mixture of 60 forward primers for TCR Vbeta segments and 13 reverse primers for TCR Jbeta segments was used in the multiplex PCR. The CDR3 region of rearranged TCR beta genes was amplified from genomic DNA by a multiplex PCR assay. On the Illumina HiSeq System, the amplified TCR beta libraries were sequenced as 87-base-pair reads. Concerning the study's data processing: A later analysis tallied some 79 million unique TCR beta chains across the 550 to 850 repertoires, and about 12 million of those chains were shared by two or more donors. A nearest-neighbor algorithm error-corrected the raw reads and collapsed the reads into unique sequences, merging closely related sequences to remove PCR and sequencing errors. CDR3 sequences were aligned to IMGT reference sequences to assign V, D and J gene segments. For a sequence to be retained, a match of at least six nucleotides was required to both a V gene segment and a J gene segment. Rearrangements were classified as productive when the CDR3 lacked stop codons and remained in frame with V and J, and all other rearrangements were classified as non-productive. CDR3 was defined by IMGT convention, running from the second conserved V-encoded cysteine to the conserved J-encoded phenylalanine. The earlier analysis of about 640 of the donors excluded any sequence lacking an unambiguous match to a single V gene segment. An earlier analysis of approximately 590 of the donors classified V segments as functional when productive rearrangements were above 56.7% and as segregating when the standard deviation between donors was above 5%. To diagnose cytomegalovirus status from the catalog of TCR beta chain sequences, a statistical classification framework was built. In a later analysis, V and J genes were assigned by comparing TCR nucleotide sequences against IMGT/GENE-DB human TR gene sequences. In a later analysis, CDR3 sequences and most-parsimonious VDJ recombination scenarios were assigned using the TCRdist pipeline. A later analysis defined each TCR beta chain by its CDR3 amino acid sequence plus V-gene family, and excluded reads lacking a unique V-gene family. A later analysis removed roughly 590 highly shared, low-generation-probability nucleotide sequences to deal with suspected cross-contamination and a sequencing artifact. A later analysis calculated a clonal expansion index for each public chain from normalized within-repertoire ranks of inferred template counts. In a later analysis, generation probabilities were computed using a VDJ recombination model fitted to out-of-frame rearrangements, and the results were checked against IGoR. In a later analysis, TCR-TCR, TCR-HLA and TCR-CMV co-occurrence was scored with hypergeometric tests, and a repertoire-size bias correction was applied to TCR pairs. A later analysis estimated false discovery rates by permuting HLA or CMV assignments 20 times. In a later analysis, co-occurring TCRs were grouped using DBSCAN, and TCRdist sequence similarity was added for clustering within HLA-allele-positive subsets. Co-occurrence clustering excluded repertoires with fewer than 30,000 or more than 120,000 public chains, plus five with anomalous nucleotide sharing. TCRdb re-hosts the immuneACCESS table, in-frame sequences only. Its copies lack some clones; in the studies checked, an unresolved V gene accounts for under half of them, and the cause for the rest is not known. D and trimming were read from the DNA, whereas the V and J calls and clone size are those reported in that table. The table for this sample lists approximately 100,000 clones; roughly 70% of them were counted only once. The biggest ten clones account for 2.5% to 3% of the sample.

General study outcomes and caveats: The authors suggested that the approach could potentially be extended to other disease states and immunological phenotypes. In a later analysis, several top co-occurrence clusters were reported to appear linked to parvovirus B19, influenza, CMV and Epstein-Barr virus. Specific HLA alleles were associated with roughly 17,000 TCR beta sequences at a false discovery rate of 0.05 in a later analysis. Across donors, most TCR sequences were observed very rarely, whereas some public TCRs were present in many individuals. The presence/absence analyses assumed that sequencing depth was roughly uniform across donors, and that assumption may not be true. Because some donors lacked HLA typing at each locus, the association tests relied only on the typed subset. This cohort had only TCR beta chains sequenced, and the lack of alpha or paired-chain data limited which features could be detected. An association between a missense DCLRE1C variant and V-gene and J-gene trimming of TCR beta chains was found in a later genetic analysis and replicated in an independent cohort. A cluster of highly shared sequence variants was judged likely to be a technical artifact of the sequencing pipeline. In a later analysis, HLA-associated TCR beta chains were found to be more clonally expanded and to have lower generation probabilities than equally common non-associated chains. Correlated functional status among segregating V segments might reflect linkage disequilibrium, but an unknown experimental factor could not be ruled out. A further reported finding was that TCR beta sequences accurately predicted the HLA-A and HLA-B alleles for most subjects in the first cohort. Compared with the roughly 710-donor mean, donors in an Asian-associated ancestry cluster had fewer N-insertions in productive TCRs, according to a later genetic analysis. The classifier was reported to diagnose cytomegalovirus status with high specificity and sensitivity in both the original cohort and the validation cohort. Because counts were too low, roughly 17 rarely observed V segments, including chromosome 9 orphons, were left out of the earlier analysis of roughly 600 of the donors. A total of 150 or so TCR beta chains were listed by the study as associated with cytomegalovirus. In a later analysis, the rate of TCR association differed among HLA loci, with DRB1 alleles having the most associated TCRs and HLA-C alleles having the fewest. Assigning TCR associations to individual alleles was difficult when HLA alleles, especially DR and DQ, strongly co-occurred. Broadly in line with IMGT annotations, most TCR beta V segments showed up in productive rearrangements about 87% or about 30% of the time in an earlier analysis of several hundred of the donors. For the cohort, immune exposure information was limited to CMV serostatus. A few of the identified cytomegalovirus-associated TCR beta chains were confirmed in vitro to be specific for cytomegalovirus antigens. Most CMV-associated TCR beta chains appeared to be HLA-restricted in a later analysis, and the HLA associations seemed to be driven largely by CMV exposure.

In total, roughly 710 healthy bone marrow donors made up the cohort. At the time of sampling, all cohort members were nominally healthy, though unrecorded immune exposures were likely present. The donor was CMV seropositive and belonged to the group of around 300 seropositive cohort members. A peripheral blood sample was provided by each donor, and peripheral blood mononuclear cells were used for TCR beta sequencing. The Qiagen DNeasy Blood Extraction Kit was used to extract genomic DNA from the blood cell samples. Sequences were obtained from PBMCs. This TCR derives from a male donor in good health and CMV-seropositive.

Here the CDR3 is given as CASSQAPTGASGTGVTGELFF. At the DNA level, the sequence is TGCGCCAGCAGCCAAGCGCCAACAGGGGCTAGCGGGACGGGGGTGACCGGGGAGCTGTTTTTT. Recombination connected TRBV4-3 to TRBJ2-2; TRBD2 aligns with 9 central bases. The CDR3 contains 21 residues, cysteine and phenylalanine counted. Of all the DNA, just the CDR3 is kept, 63 bases in frame from base 1. Reading the germline V gene gives CDR1 LGHNA and CDR2 YSLEER. Here V drops 1 base and J drops 5 bases, and the junction holds 20 bases not matched to any gene.